Listed below are T cell receptor beta chains from one sample, sequenced in a study of regulatory T cells in long-lasting Graves disease. TCRdb re-called the multiplex PCR reads through MiXCR, storing one row per CDR3 protein. The sample carries 400,000 to 500,000 distinct CDR3 sequences, 12% to 15% recorded once. The same data also went into a second study, on T cells in Graves' hyperthyroidism and ophthalmopathy.

The starting material was peripheral blood mononuclear cells (PBMCs), obtained at new diagnosis, from a patient treated with antithyroid drugs. These receptors originate from a woman between 45 and 60 years old with Graves disease. The CDR3 runs from the conserved cysteine through the conserved F or W. The D gene is left open where the match is weak. Size is omitted from some rows. Given values are once, few, many or a class for expanded clones.

clone_size j_call v_call d_call cdr3_aa cdr3_nt
many TRBJ2-7 TRBV12-3/TRBV12-4 - CASSFLGREQYF TGTGCCAGCAGTTTCCTGGGGCGCGAGCAGTACTTC
few TRBJ2-5 TRBV6-1 TRBD1 CASSRLRDSLRETQYF TGTGCCAGCAGTCGCCTCCGGGACAGCCTAAGAGAGACCCAGTACTTC
many TRBJ2-7 TRBV5-8 - CASSMGRVTYEQYF TGTGCCAGCAGCATGGGACGGGTTACCTACGAGCAGTACTTC
- TRBJ2-6 TRBV7-3 - CASSLLSTSGANVLTF TGTGCCAGCAGCTTATTGTCAACCTCTGGGGCCAACGTCCTGACTTTC
- TRBJ2-3 TRBV19 - CASGSLTDTQYF TGTGCCAGTGGGAGTTTAACAGATACGCAGTATTTT
many TRBJ2-7 TRBV27 TRBD2 CASSRVSGAEQYF TGTGCCAGCAGCCGGGTGAGCGGGGCCGAGCAGTACTTC
many TRBJ2-3 TRBV20-1 TRBD2 CSASSTSGFTDTQYF TGCAGTGCTAGCTCGACTAGCGGCTTCACAGATACGCAGTATTTT
many TRBJ2-2 TRBV28 - CASSYGTTGTGELFF TGTGCCAGCAGTTACGGCACCACCGGGACCGGGGAGCTGTTTTTT
- TRBJ2-1 TRBV10-3 TRBD2 CAIATTGGEQFF TGTGCCATTGCCACAACGGGGGGTGAGCAGTTCTTC
few TRBJ2-7 TRBV4-2 - CASSLDREAYEQYF TGTGCCAGCAGCCTCGACAGAGAGGCCTACGAGCAGTACTTC
many TRBJ2-3 TRBV20-1 - CSARGGRPSTDTQYF TGCAGTGCTAGAGGCGGGCGGCCGAGCACAGATACGCAGTATTTT
- TRBJ2-1 TRBV12-3/TRBV12-4 TRBD2 CASSLLGLAGATTYNEQFF TGTGCCAGCAGTTTATTGGGACTAGCGGGAGCAACAACCTACAATGAGCAGTTCTTC
few TRBJ1-2 TRBV27 - CASSPRTPSYGYTF TGTGCCAGCAGCCCCCGGACACCTTCCTATGGCTACACCTTC
many TRBJ2-7 TRBV5-1 TRBD1 CASSLTTGVSSYEQYF TGCGCCAGCAGCTTGACGACAGGGGTGAGCTCCTACGAGCAGTACTTC
many TRBJ2-1 TRBV28 TRBD1 CASSSRTGGRVYNEQFF TGTGCCAGCAGTTCACGGACAGGTGGTAGGGTATACAATGAGCAGTTCTTC
many TRBJ1-2 TRBV6-5 - CASSSLGPGAGGYTF TGTGCCAGCAGTTCCCTGGGACCGGGGGCAGGGGGCTACACCTTC
few TRBJ2-5 TRBV5-1 - CASSLLRSRGETQYF TGCGCCAGCAGCTTGCTTCGCAGCCGGGGAGAGACCCAGTACTTC
- TRBJ2-2 TRBV12-3/TRBV12-4 TRBD2 CASSFSRGGRAPGELFF TGTGCCAGCAGTTTTTCTCGCGGCGGGAGGGCCCCCGGGGAGCTGTTTTTT
many TRBJ1-1 TRBV30 - CAWNTGGGITEAFF TGTGCCTGGAACACCGGGGGCGGCATCACTGAAGCTTTCTTT
- TRBJ2-1 TRBV3-1 TRBD2 CASSQSGGPYNEQFF TGTGCCAGCAGTCAGAGCGGGGGACCCTACAATGAGCAGTTCTTC
- TRBJ2-3 TRBV3-1 - CASSQNSVTDTQYF TGTGCCAGCAGCCAGAATTCTGTCACAGATACGCAGTATTTT
many TRBJ2-1 TRBV29-1 TRBD2 CSVEDPSAQTSGRALQFF TGCAGCGTTGAAGATCCCTCTGCACAGACTAGCGGGAGGGCCCTGCAGTTCTTC
many TRBJ1-5 TRBV20-1 - CSARDTNRRNQPQHF TGCAGTGCTAGAGACACGAACAGGCGCAATCAGCCCCAGCATTTT
many TRBJ1-1 TRBV25-1 - CASSRPGTRTEAFF TGTGCCAGCAGTAGACCAGGGACTAGGACTGAAGCTTTCTTT
few TRBJ1-3 TRBV6-1 - CASSPQEAGNTIYF TGTGCCAGCAGCCCCCAGGAGGCTGGAAACACCATATATTTT
many TRBJ2-1 TRBV11-1 - CASSLALRDSYSEQFF TGTGCCAGCAGCTTAGCTCTCCGGGACTCCTACAGTGAGCAGTTCTTC
many TRBJ2-1 TRBV2 TRBD1 CASNWRDRGDEQFF TGTGCCAGCAATTGGAGGGACAGGGGCGATGAGCAGTTCTTC
- TRBJ2-1 TRBV28 - CASSSPRQASSYNEQFF TGTGCCAGCAGTTCCCCCCGACAGGCCAGCTCCTACAATGAGCAGTTCTTC
few TRBJ1-2 TRBV28 TRBD1 CASSGTEINANYGYTF TGTGCCAGCAGTGGGACAGAGATCAATGCTAACTATGGCTACACCTTC
many TRBJ1-1 TRBV28 - CASSPADGRNTEAFF TGTGCCAGCAGCCCGGCGGACGGGAGGAACACTGAAGCTTTCTTT
many TRBJ1-4 TRBV28 TRBD1 CASSSSRDRGYEKLFF TGTGCCAGCAGTTCCTCCCGGGACAGGGGGTATGAAAAACTGTTTTTT
many TRBJ1-4 TRBV15 - CATSRRSLGEKLFF TGTGCCACCAGCAGAAGGTCCCTGGGGGAAAAACTGTTTTTT
many TRBJ2-2 TRBV5-1 - CASSTTGTGELFF TGCGCCAGCAGCACCACCGGGACAGGGGAGCTGTTTTTT
few TRBJ1-1 TRBV30 - CAFGPTLNTEAFF TGTGCCTTTGGACCCACTCTGAACACTGAAGCTTTCTTT
many TRBJ1-2 TRBV29-1 - CSVKPPRGNYGYTF TGCAGCGTTAAACCCCCCCGGGGTAACTATGGCTACACCTTC
many TRBJ2-1 TRBV29-1 TRBD2 CSSGRTYNEQFF TGCAGCTCCGGGAGGACCTACAATGAGCAGTTCTTC
- TRBJ2-3 TRBV19 TRBD1 CASSVGQGRFRVDSTDTQYF TGTGCCAGTAGTGTCGGACAGGGGCGCTTTCGGGTGGATAGCACAGATACGCAGTATTTT
many TRBJ1-2 TRBV12-3/TRBV12-4 - CASSVQGPAYGYTF TGTGCCAGCAGTGTACAGGGTCCGGCTTATGGCTACACCTTC
many TRBJ2-7 TRBV12-3/TRBV12-4 TRBD2 CATAVAGGGEQYF TGTGCCACCGCGGTAGCGGGAGGGGGGGAGCAGTACTTC
few TRBJ2-7 TRBV20-1 TRBD2 CSAQGLAARSYEQYF TGCAGTGCCCAGGGACTAGCGGCCCGATCCTACGAGCAGTACTTC
many TRBJ2-7 TRBV12-3/TRBV12-4 TRBD2 CASSVGTSGPYEQYF TGTGCCAGCAGCGTCGGGACTAGCGGACCCTACGAGCAGTACTTC
- TRBJ1-4 TRBV30 - CAWTSGSTNEKLFF TGTGCCTGGACCTCCGGATCAACTAATGAAAAACTGTTTTTT
many TRBJ2-7 TRBV11-2 - CASSLGQTSSRGEQYF TGTGCCAGCAGCTTAGGACAGACTAGTTCGAGAGGCGAGCAGTACTTC
many TRBJ2-3 TRBV11-1 TRBD2 CASSLVGGRLNTQYF TGTGCCAGCAGCTTAGTTGGCGGGAGGTTGAATACGCAGTATTTT
many TRBJ2-7 TRBV28 TRBD1 CATGATGTIYEQYF TGTGCCACTGGGGCGACAGGGACCATCTACGAGCAGTACTTC
few TRBJ1-1 TRBV6-1 TRBD1 CASSNRDRDFTEAFF TGTGCCAGCAGTAACCGGGACAGGGATTTTACTGAAGCTTTCTTT
many TRBJ1-1 TRBV12-3/TRBV12-4 - CASSQRPRENATEAFF TGTGCCAGCAGCCAACGACCCCGGGAAAACGCCACTGAAGCTTTCTTT
many TRBJ2-1 TRBV12-3/TRBV12-4 TRBD2 CASSRSFSGRFNEQFF TGTGCCAGCAGCCGATCCTTTAGCGGGAGGTTTAATGAGCAGTTCTTC
- TRBJ1-2 TRBV29-1 - CSVPPPGAGKGYTF TGCAGCGTTCCCCCCCCCGGGGCAGGGAAGGGCTACACCTTC
many TRBJ1-6 TRBV5-6 - CASSLDPGRMNSPLHF TGTGCCAGCAGCTTGGACCCCGGACGGATGAATTCACCCCTCCACTTT